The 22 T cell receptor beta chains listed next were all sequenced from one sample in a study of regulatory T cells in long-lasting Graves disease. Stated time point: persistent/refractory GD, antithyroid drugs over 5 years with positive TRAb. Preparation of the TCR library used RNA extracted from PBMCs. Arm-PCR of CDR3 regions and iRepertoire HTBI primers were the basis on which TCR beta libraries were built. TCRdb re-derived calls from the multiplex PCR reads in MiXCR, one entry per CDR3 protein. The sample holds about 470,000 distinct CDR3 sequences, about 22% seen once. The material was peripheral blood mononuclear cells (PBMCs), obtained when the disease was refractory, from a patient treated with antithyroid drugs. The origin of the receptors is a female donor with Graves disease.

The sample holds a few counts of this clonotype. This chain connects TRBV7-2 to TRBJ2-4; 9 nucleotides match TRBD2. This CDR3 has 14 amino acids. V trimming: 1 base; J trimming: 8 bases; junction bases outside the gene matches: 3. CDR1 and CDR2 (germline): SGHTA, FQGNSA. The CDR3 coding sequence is TGTGCCAGCAGCTTAGGCGGGAGGGCCGACATTCAGTACTTC. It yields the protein CASSLGGRADIQYF. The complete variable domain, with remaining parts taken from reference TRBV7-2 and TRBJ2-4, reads GAGVSQSPSNKVTEKGKDVELRCDPISGHTALYWYRQSLGQGLEFLIYFQGNSAPDKSGLPSDRFSAERTGGSVSTLTIQRTQQEDSAVYLCASSLGGRADIQYFGAGTRLSVL.

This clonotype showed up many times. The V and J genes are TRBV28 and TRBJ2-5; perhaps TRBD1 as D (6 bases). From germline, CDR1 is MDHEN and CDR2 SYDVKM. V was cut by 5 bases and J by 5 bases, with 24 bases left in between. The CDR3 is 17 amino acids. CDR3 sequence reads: CASSLAPPGRGQETQYF. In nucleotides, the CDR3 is TGTGCCAGCAGTCTCGCCCCCCCGGGCAGGGGTCAGGAGACCCAGTACTTC.

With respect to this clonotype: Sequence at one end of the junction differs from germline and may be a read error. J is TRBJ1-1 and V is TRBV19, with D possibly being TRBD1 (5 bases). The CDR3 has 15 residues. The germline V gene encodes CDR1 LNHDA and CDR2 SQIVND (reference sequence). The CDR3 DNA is TGTGCCAGAAGTACCCCCGAGGGGATTAGGGGTGAAGCTTTCTTT. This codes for CARSTPEGIRGEAFF.

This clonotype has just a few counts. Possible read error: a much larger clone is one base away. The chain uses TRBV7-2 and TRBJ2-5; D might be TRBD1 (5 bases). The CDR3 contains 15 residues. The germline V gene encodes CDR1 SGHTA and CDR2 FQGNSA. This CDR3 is CVSSLGHRSKETQYF. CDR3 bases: TGTGTCAGCAGCTTAGGACACCGAAGTAAAGAGACCCAGTACTTC.

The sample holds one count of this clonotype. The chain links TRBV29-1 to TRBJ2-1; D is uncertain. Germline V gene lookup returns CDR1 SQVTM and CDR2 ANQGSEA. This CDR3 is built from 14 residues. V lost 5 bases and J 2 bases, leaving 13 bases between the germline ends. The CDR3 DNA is TGCAGCGTTCAGCAACTCATCCCCTACAATGAGCAGTTCTTC. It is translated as CSVQQLIPYNEQFF.

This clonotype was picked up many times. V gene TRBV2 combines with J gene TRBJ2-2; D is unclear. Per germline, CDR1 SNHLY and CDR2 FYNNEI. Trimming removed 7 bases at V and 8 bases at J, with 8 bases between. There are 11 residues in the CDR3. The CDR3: CASTNIGELFF. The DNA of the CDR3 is TGTGCCAGCACCAATATTGGGGAGCTGTTTTTT.

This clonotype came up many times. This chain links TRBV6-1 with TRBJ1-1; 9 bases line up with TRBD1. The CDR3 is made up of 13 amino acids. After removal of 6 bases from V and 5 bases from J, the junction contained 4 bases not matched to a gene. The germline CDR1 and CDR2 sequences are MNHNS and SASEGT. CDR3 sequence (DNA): TGTGCCAGCAGCCGGACAGGGGAAACTGAAGCTTTCTTT. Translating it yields CASSRTGETEAFF.

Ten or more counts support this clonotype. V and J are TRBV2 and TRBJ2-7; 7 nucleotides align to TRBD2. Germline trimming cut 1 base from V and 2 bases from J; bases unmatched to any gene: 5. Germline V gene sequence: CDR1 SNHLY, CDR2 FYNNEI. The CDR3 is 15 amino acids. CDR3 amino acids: CASSEGHSGPYEQYF. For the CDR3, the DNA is TGTGCCAGCAGTGAAGGCCATAGCGGGCCCTACGAGCAGTACTTC.

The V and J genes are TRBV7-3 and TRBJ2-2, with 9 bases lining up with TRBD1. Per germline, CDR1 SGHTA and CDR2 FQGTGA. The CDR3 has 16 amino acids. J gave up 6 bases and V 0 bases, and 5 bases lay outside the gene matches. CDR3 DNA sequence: TGTGCCAGCAGCTTAACGGGGGACAGGGTACCCGGGGAGCTGTTTTTT. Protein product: CASSLTGDRVPGELFF.

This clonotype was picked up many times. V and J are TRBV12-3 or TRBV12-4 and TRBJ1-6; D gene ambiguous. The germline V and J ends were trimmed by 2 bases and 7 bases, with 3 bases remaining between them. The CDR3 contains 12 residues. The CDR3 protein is CASSLLNSPLHF. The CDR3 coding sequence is TGTGCCAGCAGTTTATTGAATTCACCCCTCCACTTT.

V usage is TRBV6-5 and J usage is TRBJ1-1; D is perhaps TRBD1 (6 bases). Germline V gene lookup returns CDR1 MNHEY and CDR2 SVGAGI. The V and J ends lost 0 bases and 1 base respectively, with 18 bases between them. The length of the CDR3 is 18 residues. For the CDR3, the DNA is TGTGCCAGCAGTTACTCGGGGGGCTTGCCGGACAAGAACACTGAAGCTTTCTTT. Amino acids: CASSYSGGLPDKNTEAFF.

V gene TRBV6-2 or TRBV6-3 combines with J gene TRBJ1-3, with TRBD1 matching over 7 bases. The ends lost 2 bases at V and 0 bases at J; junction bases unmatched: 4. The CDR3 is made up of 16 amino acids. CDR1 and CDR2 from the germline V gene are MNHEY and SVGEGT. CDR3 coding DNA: TGTGCCAGCAGTTACCGACAGGGTCGCTCTGGAAACACCATATATTTT. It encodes CASSYRQGRSGNTIYF.

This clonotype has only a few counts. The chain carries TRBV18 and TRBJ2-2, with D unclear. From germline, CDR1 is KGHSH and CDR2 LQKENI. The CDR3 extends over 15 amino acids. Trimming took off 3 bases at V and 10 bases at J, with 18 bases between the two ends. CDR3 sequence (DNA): TGTGCCAGCTCACCTGGATCCGGGTCATCGGAGGAGCTGTTTTTT. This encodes CASSPGSGSSEELFF.

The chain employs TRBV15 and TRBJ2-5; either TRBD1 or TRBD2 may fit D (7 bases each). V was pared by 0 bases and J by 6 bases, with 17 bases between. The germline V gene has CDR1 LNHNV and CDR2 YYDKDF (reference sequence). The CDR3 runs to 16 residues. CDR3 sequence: CATSRDRAGGEQTQYF. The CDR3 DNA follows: TGTGCCACCAGCAGAGATCGGGCAGGGGGGGAACAGACCCAGTACTTC.

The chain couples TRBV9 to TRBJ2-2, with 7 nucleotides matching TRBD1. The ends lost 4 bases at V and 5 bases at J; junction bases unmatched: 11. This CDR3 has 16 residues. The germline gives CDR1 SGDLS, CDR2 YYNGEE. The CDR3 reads CASSRRGTVDTGELFF. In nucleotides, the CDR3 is TGTGCCAGCAGCCGCCGAGGGACAGTTGATACCGGGGAGCTGTTTTTT. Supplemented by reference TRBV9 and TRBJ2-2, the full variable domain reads DSGVTQTPKHLITATGQRVTLRCSPRSGDLSVYWYQQSLDQGLQFLIQYYNGEERAKGNILERFSAQQFPDLHSELNLSSLELGDSALYFCASSRRGTVDTGELFFGEGSRLTVL.

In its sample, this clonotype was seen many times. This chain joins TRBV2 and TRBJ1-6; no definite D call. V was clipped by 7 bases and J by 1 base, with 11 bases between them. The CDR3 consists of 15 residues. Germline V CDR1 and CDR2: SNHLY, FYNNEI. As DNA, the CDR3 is TGTGCCAGCAAGGATGAGGGTTCCTATAATTCACCCCTCCACTTT. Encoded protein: CASKDEGSYNSPLHF.

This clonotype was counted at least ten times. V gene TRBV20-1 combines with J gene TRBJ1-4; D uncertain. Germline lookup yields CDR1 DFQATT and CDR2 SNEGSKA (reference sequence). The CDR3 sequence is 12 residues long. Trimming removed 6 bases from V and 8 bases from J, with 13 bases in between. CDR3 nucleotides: TGCAGTGCCCCCCTAATTGGGGAAAAACTGTTTTTT. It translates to CSAPLIGEKLFF.

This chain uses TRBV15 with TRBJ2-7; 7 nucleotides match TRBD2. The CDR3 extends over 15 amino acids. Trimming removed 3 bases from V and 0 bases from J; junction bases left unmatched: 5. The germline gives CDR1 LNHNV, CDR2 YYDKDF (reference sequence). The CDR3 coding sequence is TGTGCCACCAGCAGGGGACTATTGAGCTCCTACGAGCAGTACTTC. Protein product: CATSRGLLSSYEQYF.

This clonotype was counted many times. The CDR3 is CASSLSRTMNTEAFF. CDR3 coding DNA: TGTGCCAGCAGCTTATCCAGAACCATGAACACTGAAGCTTTCTTT. V and J are TRBV7-9 and TRBJ1-1; D gene unclear. CDR1 is SEHNR, CDR2 FQNEAQ, per germline (reference sequence). The CDR3 runs to 15 residues. V lost 2 bases, J lost 0 bases, and 10 bases lay in between.

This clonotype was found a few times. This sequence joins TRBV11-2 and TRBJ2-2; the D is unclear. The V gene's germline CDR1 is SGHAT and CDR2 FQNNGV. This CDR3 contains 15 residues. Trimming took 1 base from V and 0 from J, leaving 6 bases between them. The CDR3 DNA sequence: TGTGCCAGCAGCTTAGTAACTACGAACACCGGGGAGCTGTTTTTT. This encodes CASSLVTTNTGELFF.

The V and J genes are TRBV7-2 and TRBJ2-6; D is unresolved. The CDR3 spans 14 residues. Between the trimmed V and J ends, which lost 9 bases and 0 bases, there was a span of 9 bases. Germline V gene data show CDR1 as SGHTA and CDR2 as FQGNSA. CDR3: CASTVLSGANVLTF. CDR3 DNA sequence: TGTGCCAGTACCGTGCTCTCTGGGGCCAACGTCCTGACTTTC.

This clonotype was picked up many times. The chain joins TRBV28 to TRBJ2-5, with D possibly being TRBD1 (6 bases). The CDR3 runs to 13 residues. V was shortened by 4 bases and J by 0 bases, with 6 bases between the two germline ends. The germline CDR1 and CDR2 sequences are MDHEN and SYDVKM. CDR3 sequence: CASSWGHQETQYF. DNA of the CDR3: TGTGCCAGCAGTTGGGGGCACCAAGAGACCCAGTACTTC.